Detailed here is one T cell receptor beta chain. CDR3 length equals 17 residues. Trimming cost V 4 bases and J 5 bases; bases outside gene matches: 10. CDR1 MNHEY and CDR2 SMNVEV come from the germline V gene (reference sequence). The data were taken from a study of blood T cell repertoires in COVID-19. In the study overall: PBMCs, B-cell-depleted T cells, or T cells provided the cDNA or gDNA that made up the material.

Measured with immunoSEQ multiplex PCR; TCRdb has only the in-frame clones, and not every one. The sample shows some 340,000 clones, about 87% of them seen only once. V usage is TRBV27 and J usage is TRBJ1-6; 8 nucleotides match TRBD1. Sequenced sample: PBMCs or T cells enriched from blood (not recorded which). The sequence derives from a woman aged 25-40 years who had recovered from COVID-19. CDR3 bases: TGTGCCAGCAGTTGGGACAGGCACGAAACAAATAATTCACCCCTCCACTTT. Protein: CASSWDRHETNNSPLHF.